Only a few counts were recorded for the clone carrying this TCR beta chain. The CDR3 spans 16 residues. CDR1 and CDR2 (germline): DFQATT, SNEGSKA (reference sequence). The trim removed 1 base at V and 0 bases at J, leaving 3 bases unmatched. Amplification of TCR beta CDR3 regions used RNA as the template. The TCR CDR3 first-round RT-PCR relied on the HTBI primer set. TCRdb re-analysed the multiplex PCR reads in MiXCR, keeping a single row per CDR3 protein. The repertoire has 450,000 to 600,000 distinct CDR3 sequences, around 15% of them found once; the top ten carry about 15%. This entry comes from a study of T cells in Graves' hyperthyroidism and ophthalmopathy. Patients aged 18 to 65 had newly diagnosed hyperthyroidism that had lasted under 2 months.

The sequence was obtained from a woman aged 35 to 49 with Graves' hyperthyroidism. Material: blood. This chain uses TRBV20-1 with TRBJ2-2; 9 nucleotides match TRBD2. Written as DNA, the CDR3 is TGCAGTGCTAGAGCGGGACTAGCCACGAACACCGGGGAGCTGTTTTTT. Translation gives CSARAGLATNTGELFF.